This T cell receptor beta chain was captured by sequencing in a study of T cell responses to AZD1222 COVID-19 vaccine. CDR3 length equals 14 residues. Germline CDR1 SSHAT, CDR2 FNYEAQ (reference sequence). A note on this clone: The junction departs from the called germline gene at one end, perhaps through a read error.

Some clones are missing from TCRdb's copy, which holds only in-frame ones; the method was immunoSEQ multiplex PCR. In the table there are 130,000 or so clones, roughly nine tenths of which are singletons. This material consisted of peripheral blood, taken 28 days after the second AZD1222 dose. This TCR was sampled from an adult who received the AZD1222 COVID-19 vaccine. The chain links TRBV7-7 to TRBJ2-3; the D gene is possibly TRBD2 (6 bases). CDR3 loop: CASSLRGSSDTQYF. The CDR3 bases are TGTGCTAGCAGCTTACGGGGGTCGTCAGATACGCAGTATTTT.